This T cell receptor (beta chain) is from a study of CD8 T cells in ankylosing spondylitis. This clonotype was detected ten times or more. Its specificity is unknown. The study, taken as a whole, reports: A TCR beta motif of about 8 highly homologous variants seemed to mark ankylosing spondylitis blood. Disease-associated clones were CD8+ and fairly uncommon in peripheral blood.

Library preparation for TCR beta used quantitative 5'-RACE with molecular barcodes. TCRdb fed the 5' RACE reads into MiXCR, producing one record per CDR3 protein. Altogether over 150,000 distinct CDR3 sequences are present, 15% to 20% being singletons, with the ten largest covering around 4.1%. This CDR3 comprises 16 residues. V lost 5 bases to trimming and J lost 12 bases, with 26 bases between them. Germline V gene lookup returns CDR1 SGHTA and CDR2 FQGNSA. This chain links TRBV7-2 with TRBJ2-1; D is possibly TRBD2 (7 bases). Sequencing input: blood, either unsorted or a sorted T cell fraction (not recorded which). This receptor was obtained from a male donor between 5 and 35 years old with ankylosing spondylitis or in good health (not recorded which). The CDR3 DNA reads as TGTGCCAGCAGCCCGACCCAGGGGAACGCTGGGGGGGCGCAGTTCTTC. Translation: CASSPTQGNAGGAQFF.